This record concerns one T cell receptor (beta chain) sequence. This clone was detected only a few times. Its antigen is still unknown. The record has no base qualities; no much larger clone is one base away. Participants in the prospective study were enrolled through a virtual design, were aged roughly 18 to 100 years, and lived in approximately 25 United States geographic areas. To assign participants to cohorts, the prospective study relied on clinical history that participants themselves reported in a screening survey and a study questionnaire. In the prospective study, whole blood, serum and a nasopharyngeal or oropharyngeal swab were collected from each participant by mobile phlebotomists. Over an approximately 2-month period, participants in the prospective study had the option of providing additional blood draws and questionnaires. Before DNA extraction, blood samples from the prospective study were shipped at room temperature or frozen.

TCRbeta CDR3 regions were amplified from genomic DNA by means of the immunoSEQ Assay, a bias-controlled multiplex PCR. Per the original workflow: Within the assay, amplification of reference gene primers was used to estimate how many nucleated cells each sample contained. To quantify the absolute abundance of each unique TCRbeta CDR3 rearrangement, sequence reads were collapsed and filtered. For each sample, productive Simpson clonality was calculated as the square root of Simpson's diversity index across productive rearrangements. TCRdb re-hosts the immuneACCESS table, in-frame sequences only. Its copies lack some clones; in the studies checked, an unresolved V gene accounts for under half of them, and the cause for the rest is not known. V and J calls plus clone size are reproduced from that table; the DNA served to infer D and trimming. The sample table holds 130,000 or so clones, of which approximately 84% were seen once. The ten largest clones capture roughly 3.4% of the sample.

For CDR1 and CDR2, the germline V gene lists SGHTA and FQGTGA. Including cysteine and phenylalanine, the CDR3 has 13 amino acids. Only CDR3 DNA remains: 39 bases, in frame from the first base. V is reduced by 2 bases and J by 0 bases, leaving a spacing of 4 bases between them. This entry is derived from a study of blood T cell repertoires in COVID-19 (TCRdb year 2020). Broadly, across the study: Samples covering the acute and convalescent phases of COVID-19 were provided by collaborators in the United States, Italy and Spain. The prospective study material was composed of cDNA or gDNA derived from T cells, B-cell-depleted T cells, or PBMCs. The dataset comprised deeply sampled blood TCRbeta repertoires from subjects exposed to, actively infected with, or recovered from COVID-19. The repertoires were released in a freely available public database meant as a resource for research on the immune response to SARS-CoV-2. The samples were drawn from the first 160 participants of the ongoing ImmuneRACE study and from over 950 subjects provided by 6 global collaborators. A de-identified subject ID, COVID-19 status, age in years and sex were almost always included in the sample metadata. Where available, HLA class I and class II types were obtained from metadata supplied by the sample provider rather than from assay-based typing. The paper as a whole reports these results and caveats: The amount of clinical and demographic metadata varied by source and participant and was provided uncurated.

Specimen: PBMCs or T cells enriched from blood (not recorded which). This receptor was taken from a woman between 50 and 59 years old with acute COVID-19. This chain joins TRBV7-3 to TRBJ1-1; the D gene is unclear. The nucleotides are TGTGCCAGCAGCTTATCTGTGAACACTGAAGCTTTCTTT. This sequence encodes CASSLSVNTEAFF.